The clone carrying this T cell receptor beta chain was recorded a few times. Its antigen is not identified. The sample is drawn from a study of T-cell reconstitution after alpha-beta-depleted transplantation in children. General study points: Where alpha-beta T cells came from about two months after transplant was reportedly several hundred expanded graft clones.

A TCRbeta library incorporating unique molecular identifiers was prepared. TCRdb re-called the PCR reads through MiXCR, storing one row per CDR3 protein. The table records 90,000 to 130,000 distinct CDR3 sequences, approximately 10% of them present only once. The CDR3 loop spans 12 amino acids. Looked up from germline, CDR1 is MRHNA and CDR2 is SNTAGT. V was pared by 5 bases and J by 11 bases, with 6 bases of the junction left unmatched. The receptor comes from a boy aged 2 to 10 with acute lymphoblastic leukemia, due to receive a stem cell transplant. Sequences were derived from PBMCs, sampled before TCRalphabeta/CD19-depleted stem cell transplant. The rearrangement joins TRBV6-4 to TRBJ2-1; 7 bases match TRBD1. The CDR3 DNA reads TGTGCCAGCAGTAAGACAGGGCTCAAGCAGTTCTTC. This encodes CASSKTGLKQFF.